This T cell receptor beta chain was sequenced for a study of T cells after somatic rescue of genetic block. This clone was picked up one time. Measured with immunoSEQ multiplex PCR; TCRdb has only the in-frame clones, and not every one. Among more than 9,500 clones listed, around 70% were seen once. This receptor was obtained from a boy younger than 18. What was sequenced was peripheral blood mononuclear cells (PBMCs).

The CDR3 sequence is CAILAGGAQETQYF. CDR3 in DNA: TGTGCCATCTTAGCGGGAGGGGCCCAAGAGACCCAGTACTTC. The chain couples TRBV6-1 to TRBJ2-5; 11 bases fit TRBD2. The length of the CDR3 is 14 residues. V shed 10 bases and J 1 base; nucleotides not matched to a gene: 5. Germline CDR1 reads MNHNS; CDR2 reads SASEGT.